The 10 T cell receptor delta chains below come from one sample, sequenced in a study of γδ T cells in repeated Plasmodium falciparum infection (dated by TCRdb to the early 2020s). For bulk TCR repertoire analysis, Vgamma9/Vdelta2+ and Vdelta2-negative gammadelta T cell populations were isolated by flow sorting from peripheral blood mononuclear cells. The library was built by means of multiplex PCR. Sequencing used an Illumina MiSeq. TCRdb reprocessed the public reads with the caller CATT; rows with the same DNA were merged afterwards. The sample records about 48,000 delta-chain clones, about 1.6% of which are singletons. 7.5% to 10% of the sample is held by the ten biggest clonotypes. The sequencing input was gamma-delta T cells from blood. The receptors stem from a pool of human donors (malaria-infected and uninfected, not separated).

This clone was detected only a few times. A far larger clone differs by one base, so this is likely a read error. Other nucleotide sequences from this sample produce the same CDR3. V gene TRDV1 combines with J gene TRDJ1, with D maybe TRDD3 (5 bases). No J segment appears in TCRdb, so it was assigned here by matching the sequence to germline. The V gene lost 1 base and the J gene lost 0 bases, with 36 bases spanning the gap. From germline, CDR1 is TSWWSYY and CDR2 QGS. This CDR3 is built from 24 residues. CDR3 sequence: CALGERSHVRGGLGQFPYTDKLIF. The CDR3 DNA sequence: TGTGCTCTTGGGGAACGCTCCCACGTCAGGGGTGGGTTGGGGCAATTTCCCTACACCGATAAACTCATCTTT.

About this clone: This DNA's translation and the protein TCRdb lists, from a much larger clone, do not match at residue 15, likely due to a read error; the protein shown is translated from the DNA. This chain joins TRDV1 and TRDJ1, with 11 bases matching TRDD3. Germline CDR1 TSWWSYY, CDR2 QGS. The CDR3 contains 18 residues. The CDR3 coding sequence is TGTGCTCTTGGGGAAGTGGCTCTGGGGGATACCGACACCGATAGACTCATCTTT. It is translated as CALGEVALGDTDTDRLIF.

This clone was seen at least ten times. TCRdb's listed protein matches a much larger clone and diverges from this DNA's translation at residue 8, likely through a read error; the protein shown comes from the DNA. The chain carries TRDV1 and TRDJ1; no clear D. Looked up from germline, CDR1 is TSWWSYY and CDR2 is QGS. The CDR3 length is 12 residues. Trimming stripped 9 bases from V and 6 bases from J, with 14 bases between. The CDR3 nucleotides are TGTGCTCTCCTAGCCCGGGGCTATAAACTCATCTTT. Translating gives CALLARGYKLIF.

Many counts were recorded for this clone. For this DNA, TCRdb reports the protein of a much larger clone, which diverges at residue 3, most likely from a read error; the protein presented here is translated directly from the DNA. The chain links TRDV3 to TRDJ1; D possibly corresponds to TRDD2 (5 bases). No J gene is reported in TCRdb; it was inferred here by comparing the DNA with germline. CDR1 and CDR2 (germline): TVYSNPD, GDNSRS (reference sequence). The CDR3 covers 15 residues. CDR3 nucleotide sequence: TGTGCCCTTAGTACCGCCTACTCCCTTACCGATAAACTCATCTTT. Protein product: CALSTAYSLTDKLIF.

About this clone: The protein held in TCRdb is that of a much larger clone and does not match this DNA's translation at residue 9, likely because of a read error; the protein shown is translated from the DNA. The same CDR3 also results from other DNA sequences found in this sample. The V gene is TRDV1, the J gene TRDJ1, with D tentatively TRDD3 (6 bases). The CDR3 spans 17 residues. CDR1 TSWWSYY and CDR2 QGS come from the germline V gene. CDR3 nucleotide sequence: TGCGCTCTTGGGGAAACTCTCCCATCGTACTGGGAGAATAAACTCATCTTT. Translating gives CALGETLPSYWENKLIF.

The table lists this clone with a few counts. The protein in TCRdb stems from a much larger clone and differs at residue 15 from this DNA's translation, likely a read error; here the protein is translated from the DNA. The chain carries TRDV1 and TRDJ1, with TRDD3 matching 8 bases. CDR1 TSWWSYY and CDR2 QGS come from the germline V gene. CDR3 length: 23 amino acids. The CDR3 loop reads CALREPLDGHQYWGVRFTDKLIF. The CDR3 nucleotides are TGTGCTCTTAGGGAACCCCTAGATGGGCATCAGTACTGGGGGGTACGTTTCACCGATAAACTCATCTTT.

Ten or more counts support this clone. At one boundary the junction diverges from the germline segment, which might be a read error. At the DNA level, this CDR3 is encoded by other sequences in the same sample as well. This chain links TRDV1 with TRDJ1, with D possibly being TRDD2 (6 bases). The CDR3 runs 18 residues. CDR1 TSWWSYY and CDR2 QGS come from the germline V gene. The CDR3 region is CALGEISFLEGYTDKLIF. CDR3 nucleotides: TGTGCTCTCGGGGAAATCTCGTTCCTAGAGGGGTACACCGATAAACTCATCTTT.

Of note for this clone: TCRdb has a much larger clone's protein, which differs at residue 16 from the translation of this DNA, likely because of a read error; what is shown is the protein translated from the DNA. The chain recombines TRDV2 with TRDJ1; TRDD3 agrees at 12 bases. The J gene, absent from TCRdb, was called here by matching the DNA to germline. The CDR3 runs 19 residues. Germline assignment: CDR1 GEAIGNYY and CDR2 EKD. The CDR3 reads CACDTLRLGDTGHTDRLIF. The CDR3 nucleotides are TGTGCCTGTGACACTCTACGACTGGGGGATACAGGTCACACCGATAGACTCATCTTT.

A remark on this clone: It differs at one base from a far larger clone, so likely a read error. The V and J genes are TRDV1 and TRDJ1; 13 positions agree with TRDD3. The J gene, absent from TCRdb, was called here by matching the DNA to germline. The CDR3 spans 22 residues. Per the germline V gene, CDR1 is TSWWSYY and CDR2 is QGS. As DNA, the CDR3 is TGTGCCCTTGGGGCCCCTACTCCGAAGTACTGGGGGATACGGTTTTACACCGATAAACTCATCTTT. Encoded protein: CALGAPTPKYWGIRFYTDKLIF.

Worth noting for this clone: The TCRdb protein comes from a much larger clone and disagrees with this DNA's translation at residue 11, likely due to a read error; the protein given here is derived from the DNA. This chain joins TRDV1 and TRDJ1; the D gene is possibly TRDD3 (5 bases). The CDR3 spans 14 residues. Looked up from germline, CDR1 is TSWWSYY and CDR2 is QGS. The CDR3 region is CALGVPNVPDRLIF. Here the CDR3 DNA reads TGTGCTCTTGGGGTCCCAAATGTGCCGGATAGACTCATCTTT.